This T cell receptor (beta chain) was sequenced for a study of siplizumab effects on memory and regulatory T cells. Sequencing was performed with immunoSEQ multiplex PCR; in TCRdb, only in-frame clones are kept and a portion is missing. The repertoire has tens of thousands of clones, approximately 93% of them found once; the top ten carry around 0.3%. Germline V gene lookup returns CDR1 SGHTA and CDR2 FQGNSA. This CDR3 region has 11 residues. Trimming removed 5 bases from V and 6 bases from J; junction bases left unmatched: 1. A note on this clone: Its antigen remains unidentified.

Whole-study results and caveats: Of the alloreactive clones, only a minor fraction mapped to unstimulated subsets. Mappable alloreactive CD4+ clones came from Treg cells under 80% of the time on average with siplizumab, against under 30% in controls. Contribution to the alloresponse seemed major for naive T cells, which also seemed more diverse than memory cells.

J is TRBJ2-7 and V is TRBV7-2; 7 bases map to TRBD1. The specimen was non-Treg CD4+ T cells sorted from blood. The receptor was derived from a human donor in good health. The CDR3 nucleotides read TGTGCCAGCAGCCAGGGGGTCGAGCAGTACTTC. Translating it yields CASSQGVEQYF.